This TCR beta chain was recovered during a study of beta chain features in type 1 diabetes. The whole isolated RNA underwent reverse transcription, so sequencing captured expressed TCRB transcripts. About a million reads per sample were averaged for stem cell-like memory samples. The repertoire was sequenced with immunoSEQ multiplex PCR; TCRdb's copy has only in-frame clones and lacks some. This sample has about 110,000 clones, with about 40% found just once. The germline V gene has CDR1 KGHSH and CDR2 LQKENI. The ends were cut back, 3 bases at V and 1 base at J, with 7 bases in the middle. This CDR3 spans 13 amino acids. This clone was seen a few times. Other DNA sequences in the same sample also yield this CDR3. It was one heparinised blood draw, averaging roughly 0.11 L, that each donor gave.

The clonotype originates from a woman aged 18-29 years in good health. The V call is TRBV18, the J call TRBJ2-7; no clear D gene. The sequenced sample was stem cell memory CD4+ T cells from blood. DNA of the CDR3: TGTGCCAGCTCACCCTCAGGTTCCTACGAGCAGTACTTC. Translation: CASSPSGSYEQYF.